This entry concerns a single TCR beta chain. At one of its ends the junction is not consistent with the germline gene, which may arise from a read error. Per the study methods: Estimation of nucleated cell counts relied on the amplification of reference gene primers. Only in-frame clones appear in the TCRdb table, and some are missing; sequencing was by immunoSEQ multiplex PCR. D and trimming come from the DNA, and the V and J calls and clone size come from that table. Of tens of thousands of clones listed, around 90% were seen once; the top ten hold roughly 2.5%. CDR3 length: 13 amino acids. In germline, CDR1 is SSHAT, CDR2 FNYEAQ (reference sequence). These data originate in a study of blood T cell repertoires in COVID-19. Study as a whole: Italy, Spain and the United States were the sources of the convalescent and acute COVID-19 samples. PBMCs, B-cell-depleted T cells, or T cells provided the cDNA or gDNA that made up the material.

Seattle's enrolled individuals joined amid active infection and were then monitored longitudinally. The TCR was taken from a man aged 50-59 years with COVID-19, enrolled during active disease. Sequenced sample: peripheral blood. This chain uses TRBV7-7 with TRBJ2-2, with D tentatively TRBD1 (5 bases). The CDR3 bases are TGTGCTAGCAGCACTCAGGGCACCGGGGAGCTGTTTTTT. Its protein product is CASSTQGTGELFF.